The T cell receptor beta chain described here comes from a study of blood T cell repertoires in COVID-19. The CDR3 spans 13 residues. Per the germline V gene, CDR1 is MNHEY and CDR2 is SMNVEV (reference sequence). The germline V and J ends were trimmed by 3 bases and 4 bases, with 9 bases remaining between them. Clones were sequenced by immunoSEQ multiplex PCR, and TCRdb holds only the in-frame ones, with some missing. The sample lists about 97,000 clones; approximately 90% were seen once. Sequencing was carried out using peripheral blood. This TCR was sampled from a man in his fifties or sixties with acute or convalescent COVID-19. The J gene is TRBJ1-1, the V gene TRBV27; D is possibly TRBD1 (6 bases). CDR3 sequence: CASSFGTSTEAFF. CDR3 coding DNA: TGTGCCAGCAGTTTCGGGACATCCACTGAAGCTTTCTTT.